This TCR beta chain was sequenced during a study of blood T cell repertoires in COVID-19. Study as a whole: Researchers got acute and convalescent COVID-19 samples from the United States, Italy and Spain. Sources were T cells, B-cell-depleted T cells, or PBMCs; the material itself was cDNA or gDNA.

Germline V gives CDR1 SGHTA, CDR2 FQGTGA. CDR3 length: 13 residues. V lost 8 bases, J lost 10 bases, and 17 bases lay in between. Authors' methods: Amplified reference gene primers provided the basis for estimating nucleated cell counts. Measured with immunoSEQ multiplex PCR; TCRdb has only the in-frame clones, and not every one. V, J and clone size are taken as reported in that table, and D and trimming were inferred from the DNA itself. The data contain 90,000 to 130,000 clones, about 85% of them singletons. This TCR was sampled from a human donor in a cohort sampled during active COVID-19. Sequenced input: peripheral blood. The chain combines TRBV7-3 with TRBJ1-4, with D tentatively TRBD1 (6 bases). Written as DNA, the CDR3 is TGTGCCAGCGGGGAAGCCCAGGGGCGAAAACTGTTTTTT. It codes for CASGEAQGRKLFF.